This TCR beta chain is from a study of OX40 agonist ivuxolimab in advanced cancers. About the research overall: Checkpoint inhibitors had been given previously to under 50% of patients.

Data came from immunoSEQ multiplex PCR; TCRdb stores just in-frame clones and leaves some out. The sample shows about 69,000 clones, around 89% of them seen only once. The CDR3 has 15 residues. V lost 5 bases to trimming and J lost 7 bases; unmatched junction nucleotides: 8. The germline V gene encodes CDR1 LNHDA and CDR2 SQIVND (reference sequence). The origin of this receptor is an adult with an advanced solid tumor such as melanoma, head and neck, liver or kidney cancer. The rearrangement links TRBV19 to TRBJ2-1, with TRBD2 matching over 10 bases. This material consisted of CD4+ or CD8+ T cells sorted from blood, taken in a trial of the OX40 agonist ivuxolimab. The CDR3 nucleotides read TGTGCCAGTAGTCTAGCGGGAGCCACAGGGAATGAGCAGTTCTTC. Translating it yields CASSLAGATGNEQFF.